These T cell receptor beta chains were read from a single sample in a study of blood T cell repertoires in COVID-19. Using immunoSEQ multiplex PCR, the repertoire was profiled, and TCRdb retains in-frame clones only, with some absent. The data hold approximately 300,000 clones, with 70% to 90% observed a single time. Source material: PBMCs or T cells enriched from blood (not recorded which). The receptors derive from a woman in her twenties or thirties who had recovered from COVID-19. The conserved cysteine and the conserved F or W are not part of the CDR3 here.

13 TRBV5-6 ASSLSGGWSGELF
12 TRBV27 ASSPPPGYNEQF
11 TRBV19 ASSQAGGGEQY
13 TRBV5-6 ASSSTDRVNQPQH
11 TRBV11-2 ASSFPPGGELF
13 TRBV28 ASTGPRTGTAEQY
14 TRBV7-6 ASSATSGGDTGELF
13 TRBV5-1 ASGLQGENTGELF
14 TRBV28 ASSLVRDRATYEQY
10 TRBV2 ASRGGDVPQH
11 TRBV5-1 ASSLTGEQPQH
12 TRBV30 AWSGFRQGNTIY
14 TRBV9 ASSASLGTVNEKLF
14 TRBV9 ASSLGLGQDKYEQY
16 TRBV2 ASSEAYGTVGPEETQY
18 TRBV3-1/TRBV3-2 ASSQVGGTGRSGSNQPQH
13 TRBV29-1 SVESVAGYTDTQY
11 TRBV28 ALGDRSGNTIY
11 TRBV5-6 ASTGGWSGELF
12 TRBV19 ASSTTSGTYEQY
13 TRBV4-1 ASSPTDRAIGEAF
13 TRBV6-5 ASRNRGGGTDTQY
13 TRBV28 ASSVPGTANTEAF
13 TRBV4-1 ASSQDLGANYGYT
15 TRBV28 ASTTAGLGGPNEKLF
13 TRBV21-1 ASRVRGAGNQPQH
13 TRBV6-5 ASRAGTGGQTEAF
10 TRBV24-1 ATSAVSGSYT
10 TRBV6-6 ASSPATPKLF
13 TRBV2 ASSGGSGSRETQY
10 TRBV12-3/TRBV12-4 ASRTGGLGAF
14 TRBV11-2 ASSSPRDKPNYGYT
10 TRBV27 ASNSPTDTQY
12 TRBV5-1 ASSQTRVNEKLF
11 TRBV2 ASMTSGGYEQY
14 TRBV11-2 ASSPTGAGPNYGYT
13 TRBV7-9 ASSFTGDSNQPQH
12 TRBV30 AWSVQGQGAEQY
14 TRBV5-1 ASSLALAGGPDEQF
13 TRBV3-1/TRBV3-2 ASSPSGLSTDTQY
16 TRBV7-6 ASSLSLGDTSSYNEQF
12 TRBV5-1 ASSLRTGDNEQF
12 TRBV11-1 ASSLGGINSPLH
11 TRBV27 ASGQGPSYEQY
13 TRBV13 ASSLGYGRFYEQY
11 TRBV5-8 ASMDSNTGELF
13 TRBV19 ASSANRGGGETQY
14 TRBV7-6 ASSLALRGGWETQY
12 TRBV19 ASTHNGGHQPQH
12 TRBV28 ASRPPGTGSEQY
14 TRBV28 ASSLLTSGSGNIQY
13 TRBV2 ASRADRPSGNTIY
14 TRBV28 ASSYYGGPGANVLT
13 TRBV2 ASRSRDISNQPQH
10 TRBV10-3 AISGDSYGYT
11 TRBV2 ASRGQGNQPQH